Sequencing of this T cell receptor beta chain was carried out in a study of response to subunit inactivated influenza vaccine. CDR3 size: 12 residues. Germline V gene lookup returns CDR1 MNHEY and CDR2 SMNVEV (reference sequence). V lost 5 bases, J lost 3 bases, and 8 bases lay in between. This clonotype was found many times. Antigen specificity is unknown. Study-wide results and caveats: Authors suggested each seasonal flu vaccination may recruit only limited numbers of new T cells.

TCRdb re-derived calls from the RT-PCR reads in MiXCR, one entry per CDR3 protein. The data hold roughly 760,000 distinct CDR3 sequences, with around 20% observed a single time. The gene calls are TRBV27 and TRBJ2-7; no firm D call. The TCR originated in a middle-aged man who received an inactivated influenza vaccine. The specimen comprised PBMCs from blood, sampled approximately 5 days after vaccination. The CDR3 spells CASSPLFYEQYF. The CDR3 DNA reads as TGTGCCAGCAGTCCACTTTTCTACGAGCAGTACTTC.